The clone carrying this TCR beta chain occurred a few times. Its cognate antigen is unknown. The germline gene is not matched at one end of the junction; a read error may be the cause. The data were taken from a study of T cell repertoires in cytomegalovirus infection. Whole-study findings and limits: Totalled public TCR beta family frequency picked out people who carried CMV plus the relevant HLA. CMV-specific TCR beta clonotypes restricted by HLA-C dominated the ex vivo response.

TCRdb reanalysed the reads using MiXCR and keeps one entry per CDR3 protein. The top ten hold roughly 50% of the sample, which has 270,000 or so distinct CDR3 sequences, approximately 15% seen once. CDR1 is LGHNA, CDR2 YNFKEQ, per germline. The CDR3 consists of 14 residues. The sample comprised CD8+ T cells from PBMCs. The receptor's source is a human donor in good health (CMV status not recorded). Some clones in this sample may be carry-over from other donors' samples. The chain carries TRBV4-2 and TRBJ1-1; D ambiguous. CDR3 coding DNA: TGTGCCAGCAACCAACCGGATTTAGGCACTGAAGCTTTCTTT. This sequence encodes CASNQPDLGTEAFF.